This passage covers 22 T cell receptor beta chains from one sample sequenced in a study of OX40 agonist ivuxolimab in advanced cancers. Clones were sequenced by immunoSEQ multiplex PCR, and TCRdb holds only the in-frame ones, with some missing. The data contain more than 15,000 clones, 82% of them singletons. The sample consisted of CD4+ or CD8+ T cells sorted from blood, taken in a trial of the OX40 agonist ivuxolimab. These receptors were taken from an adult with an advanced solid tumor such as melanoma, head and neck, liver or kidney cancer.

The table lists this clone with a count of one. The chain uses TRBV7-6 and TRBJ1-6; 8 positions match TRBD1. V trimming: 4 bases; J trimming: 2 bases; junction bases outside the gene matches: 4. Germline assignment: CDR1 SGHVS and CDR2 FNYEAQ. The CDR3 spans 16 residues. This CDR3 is CASSSSGGAYNSPLHF. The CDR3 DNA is TGTGCCAGCAGCTCATCAGGGGGCGCCTATAATTCACCCCTCCACTTT.

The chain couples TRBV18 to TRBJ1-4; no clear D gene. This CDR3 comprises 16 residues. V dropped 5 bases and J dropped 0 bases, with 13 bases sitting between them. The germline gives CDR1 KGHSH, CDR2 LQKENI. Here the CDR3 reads CASSDDRNPTNEKLFF. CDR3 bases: TGTGCCAGCTCAGACGACCGAAATCCAACTAATGAAAAACTGTTTTTT.

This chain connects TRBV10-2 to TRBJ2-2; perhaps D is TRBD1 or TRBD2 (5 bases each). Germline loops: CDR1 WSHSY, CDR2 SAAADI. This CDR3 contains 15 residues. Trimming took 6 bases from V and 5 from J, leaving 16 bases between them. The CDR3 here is CASRGVGVETGELFF. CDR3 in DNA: TGCGCCAGCAGGGGGGTGGGAGTAGAAACCGGGGAGCTGTTTTTT.

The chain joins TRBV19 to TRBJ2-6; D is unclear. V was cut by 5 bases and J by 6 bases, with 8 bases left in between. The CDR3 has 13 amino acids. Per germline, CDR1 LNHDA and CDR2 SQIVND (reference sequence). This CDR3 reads CASSPGQANVLTF. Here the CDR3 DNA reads TGTGCCAGTAGTCCCGGTCAGGCCAACGTCCTGACTTTC.

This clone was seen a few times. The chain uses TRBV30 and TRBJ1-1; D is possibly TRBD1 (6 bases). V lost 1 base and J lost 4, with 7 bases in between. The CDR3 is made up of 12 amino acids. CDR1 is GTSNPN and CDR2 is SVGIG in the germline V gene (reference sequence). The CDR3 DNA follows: TGTGCCTGGAGTGGGGGGGCCACTGAAGCTTTCTTT. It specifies CAWSGGATEAFF.

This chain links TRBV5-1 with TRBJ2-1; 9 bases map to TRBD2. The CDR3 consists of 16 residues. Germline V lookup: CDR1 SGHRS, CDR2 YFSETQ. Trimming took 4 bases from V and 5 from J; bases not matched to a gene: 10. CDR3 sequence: CASSPPYSGGDNEQFF. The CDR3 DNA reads TGCGCCAGCAGCCCTCCATATAGCGGGGGAGACAATGAGCAGTTCTTC.

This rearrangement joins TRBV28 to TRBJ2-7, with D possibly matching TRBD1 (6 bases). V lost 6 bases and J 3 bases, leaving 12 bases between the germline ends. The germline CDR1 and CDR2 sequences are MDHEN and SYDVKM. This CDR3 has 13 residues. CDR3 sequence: CASRKQGIYEQYF. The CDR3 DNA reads TGTGCCAGCAGGAAGCAGGGGATCTACGAGCAGTACTTC.

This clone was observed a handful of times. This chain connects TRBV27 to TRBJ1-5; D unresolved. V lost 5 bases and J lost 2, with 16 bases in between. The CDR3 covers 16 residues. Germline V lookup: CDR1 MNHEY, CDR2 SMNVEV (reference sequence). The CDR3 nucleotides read TGTGCCAGCAGTCTCTTAGGCGGACGGCGCAATCAGCCCCAGCATTTT. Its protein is CASSLLGGRRNQPQHF.

CDR3 DNA: TGTGCCAGCAGTGGGGAAAGGAGATTCGGCAAAGAGACCCAGTACTTC. This sequence encodes CASSGERRFGKETQYF. The rearrangement links TRBV6-1 to TRBJ2-5; D uncertain. The CDR3 totals 16 residues. Per the germline V gene, CDR1 is MNHNS and CDR2 is SASEGT. V was pared by 4 bases and J by 3 bases, with 18 bases between.

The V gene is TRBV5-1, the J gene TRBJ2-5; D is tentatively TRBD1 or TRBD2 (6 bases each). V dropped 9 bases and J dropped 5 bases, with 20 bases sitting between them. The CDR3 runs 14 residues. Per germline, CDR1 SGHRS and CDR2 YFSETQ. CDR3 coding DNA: TGCGCCACTCGAAGGGGGGAGATCGGGGAGACCCAGTACTTC. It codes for CATRRGEIGETQYF.

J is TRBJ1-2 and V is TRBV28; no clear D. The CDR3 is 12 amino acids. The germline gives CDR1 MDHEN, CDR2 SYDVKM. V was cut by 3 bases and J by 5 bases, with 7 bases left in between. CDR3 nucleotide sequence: TGTGCCAGCAGTTTGCTGGAGTATGGCTACACCTTC. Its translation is CASSLLEYGYTF.

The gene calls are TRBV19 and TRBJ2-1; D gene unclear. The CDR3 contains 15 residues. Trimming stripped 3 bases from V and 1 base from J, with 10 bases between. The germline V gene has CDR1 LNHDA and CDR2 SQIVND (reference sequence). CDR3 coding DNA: TGTGCCAGTAGTATTTTCGGTGTTTCCTACAATGAGCAGTTCTTC. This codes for CASSIFGVSYNEQFF. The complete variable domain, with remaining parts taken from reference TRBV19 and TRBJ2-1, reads DGGITQSPKYLFRKEGQNVTLSCEQNLNHDAMYWYRQDPGQGLRLIYYSQIVNDFQKGDIAEGYSVSREKKESFPLTVTSAQKNPTAFYLCASSIFGVSYNEQFFGPGTRLTVL.

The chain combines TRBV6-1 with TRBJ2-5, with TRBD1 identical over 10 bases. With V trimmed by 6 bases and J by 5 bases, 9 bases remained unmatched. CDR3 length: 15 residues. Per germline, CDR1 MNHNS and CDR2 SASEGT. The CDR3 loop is CASSPPGTGEETQYF. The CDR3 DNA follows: TGTGCCAGCAGCCCTCCCGGGACAGGGGAGGAGACCCAGTACTTC.

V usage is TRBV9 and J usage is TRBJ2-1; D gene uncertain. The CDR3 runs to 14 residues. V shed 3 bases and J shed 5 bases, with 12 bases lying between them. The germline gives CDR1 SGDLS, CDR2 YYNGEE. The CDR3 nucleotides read TGTGCCAGCAGCGGTACGGACGGACACAATGAGCAGTTCTTC. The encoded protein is CASSGTDGHNEQFF.

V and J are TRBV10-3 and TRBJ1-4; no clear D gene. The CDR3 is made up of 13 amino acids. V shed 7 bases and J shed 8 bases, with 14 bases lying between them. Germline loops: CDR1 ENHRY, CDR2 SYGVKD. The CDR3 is CAIKDDGSEKLFF. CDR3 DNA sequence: TGTGCCATCAAGGACGACGGATCGGAAAAACTGTTTTTT.

This CDR3 is CASSSAPTAQETQYF. CDR3 sequence (DNA): TGCGCCAGCAGTTCCGCCCCGACAGCCCAAGAGACCCAGTACTTC. The rearrangement links TRBV5-1 to TRBJ2-5, with D perhaps matching TRBD1 (5 bases). Germline-derived CDR1 and CDR2 are SGHRS and YFSETQ. The V end lost 5 bases, the J end lost 1 base, and 15 bases lay between the germline ends. This CDR3 region has 15 residues.

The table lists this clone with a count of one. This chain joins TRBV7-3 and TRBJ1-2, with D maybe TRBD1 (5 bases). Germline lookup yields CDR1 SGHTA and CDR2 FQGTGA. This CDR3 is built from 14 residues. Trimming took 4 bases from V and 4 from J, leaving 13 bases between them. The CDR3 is CASSSSGGTYGYTF. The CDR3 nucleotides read TGTGCCAGCAGCTCTAGCGGAGGGACCTATGGCTACACCTTC. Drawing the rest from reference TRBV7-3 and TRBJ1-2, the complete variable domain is GAGVSQTPSNKVTEKGKYVELRCDPISGHTALYWYRQSLGQGPEFLIYFQGTGAADDSGLPNDRFFAVRPEGSVSTLKIQRTERGDSAVYLCASSSSGGTYGYTFGSGTRLTVV.

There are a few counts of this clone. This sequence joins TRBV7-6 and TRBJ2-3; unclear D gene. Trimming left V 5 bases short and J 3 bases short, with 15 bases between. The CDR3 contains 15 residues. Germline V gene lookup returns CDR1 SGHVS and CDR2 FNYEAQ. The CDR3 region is CASSLSHESTDTQYF. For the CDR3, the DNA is TGTGCCAGCAGCCTATCGCATGAATCGACAGATACGCAGTATTTT.

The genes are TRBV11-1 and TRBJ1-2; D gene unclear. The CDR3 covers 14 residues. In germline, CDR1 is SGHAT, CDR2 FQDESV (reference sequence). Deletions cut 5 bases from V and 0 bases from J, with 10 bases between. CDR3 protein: CASSVHRSNYGYTF. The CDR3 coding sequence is TGTGCCAGCAGCGTACATCGTTCTAACTATGGCTACACCTTC.

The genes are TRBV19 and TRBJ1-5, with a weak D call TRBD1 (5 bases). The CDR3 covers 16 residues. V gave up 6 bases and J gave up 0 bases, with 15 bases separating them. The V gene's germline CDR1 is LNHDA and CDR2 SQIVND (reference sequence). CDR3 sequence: CASSRGHINSNQPQHF. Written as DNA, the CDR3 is TGTGCCAGTAGCCGAGGACACATTAATAGCAATCAGCCCCAGCATTTT.

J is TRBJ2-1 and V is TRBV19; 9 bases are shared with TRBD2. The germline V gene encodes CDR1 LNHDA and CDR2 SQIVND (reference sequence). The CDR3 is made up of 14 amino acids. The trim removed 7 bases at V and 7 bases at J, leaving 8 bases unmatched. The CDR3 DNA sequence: TGTGCCAGTAAAGCGAGTAGCGGGAGTAATGAGCAGTTCTTC. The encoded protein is CASKASSGSNEQFF. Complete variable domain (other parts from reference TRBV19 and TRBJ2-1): DGGITQSPKYLFRKEGQNVTLSCEQNLNHDAMYWYRQDPGQGLRLIYYSQIVNDFQKGDIAEGYSVSREKKESFPLTVTSAQKNPTAFYLCASKASSGSNEQFFGPGTRLTVL.

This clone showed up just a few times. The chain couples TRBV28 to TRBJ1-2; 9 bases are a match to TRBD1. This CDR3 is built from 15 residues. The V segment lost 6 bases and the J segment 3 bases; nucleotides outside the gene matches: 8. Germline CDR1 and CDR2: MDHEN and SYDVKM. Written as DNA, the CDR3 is TGTGCCAGCAGCGTCCCGGGACAGGGACACTATGGCTACACCTTC. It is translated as CASSVPGQGHYGYTF.